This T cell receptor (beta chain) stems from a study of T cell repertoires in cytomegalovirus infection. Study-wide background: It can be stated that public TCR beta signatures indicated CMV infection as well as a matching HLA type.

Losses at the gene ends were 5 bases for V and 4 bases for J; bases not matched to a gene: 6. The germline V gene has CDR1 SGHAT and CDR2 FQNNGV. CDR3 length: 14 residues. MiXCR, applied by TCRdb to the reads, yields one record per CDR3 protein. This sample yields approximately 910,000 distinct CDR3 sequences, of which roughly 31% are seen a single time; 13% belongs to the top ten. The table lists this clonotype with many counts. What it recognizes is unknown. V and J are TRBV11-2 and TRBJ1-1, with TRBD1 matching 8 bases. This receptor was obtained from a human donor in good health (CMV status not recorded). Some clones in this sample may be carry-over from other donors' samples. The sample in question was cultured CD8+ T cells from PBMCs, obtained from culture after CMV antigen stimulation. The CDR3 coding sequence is TGTGCCAGCAGCAGAGGACAGGGCGGCACTGAAGCTTTCTTT. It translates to CASSRGQGGTEAFF.